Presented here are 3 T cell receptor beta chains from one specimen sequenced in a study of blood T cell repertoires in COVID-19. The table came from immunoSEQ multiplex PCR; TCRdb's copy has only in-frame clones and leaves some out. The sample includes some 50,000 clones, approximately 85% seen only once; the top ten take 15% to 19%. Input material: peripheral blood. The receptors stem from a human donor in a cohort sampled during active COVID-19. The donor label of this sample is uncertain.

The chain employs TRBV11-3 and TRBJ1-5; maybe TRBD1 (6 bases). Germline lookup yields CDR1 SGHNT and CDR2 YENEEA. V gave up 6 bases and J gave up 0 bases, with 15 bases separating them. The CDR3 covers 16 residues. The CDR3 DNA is TGTGCCAGCAGTCAGCACAGGGCCGATAGCAATCAGCCCCAGCATTTT. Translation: CASSQHRADSNQPQHF.

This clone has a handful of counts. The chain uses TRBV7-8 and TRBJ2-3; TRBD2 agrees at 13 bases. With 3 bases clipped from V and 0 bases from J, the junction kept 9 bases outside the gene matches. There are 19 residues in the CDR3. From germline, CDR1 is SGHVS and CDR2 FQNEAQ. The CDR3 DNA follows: TGTGCCAGCAGCTTCCCTAGGACTAGCGGGGGAGCTAGCACAGATACGCAGTATTTT. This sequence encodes CASSFPRTSGGASTDTQYF.

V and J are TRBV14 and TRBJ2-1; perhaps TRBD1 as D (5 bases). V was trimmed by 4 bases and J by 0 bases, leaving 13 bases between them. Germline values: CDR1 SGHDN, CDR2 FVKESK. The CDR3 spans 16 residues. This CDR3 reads CASSLGQGFSYNEQFF. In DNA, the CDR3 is TGTGCCAGCAGCCTTGGCCAGGGCTTCTCCTACAATGAGCAGTTCTTC.